This record covers a single T cell receptor beta chain. Its antigen is as yet unknown. The sample belongs to a study of spatial heterogeneity in lung cancer. Study findings and constraints: Detection of ubiquitous tumor TCRs in blood was higher at resection than follow-up.

In TCRdb, the 5' RACE reads were re-called with MiXCR into one record per CDR3 protein. The data contain 30,000 to 35,000 distinct CDR3 sequences, 10% of them singletons. The time point: blood at routine non-recurrence follow-up after resection. Material for sequencing was whole RNA from tumor, nontumor lung or frozen PBMC, left unsorted. The V segment lost 6 bases and the J segment 4 bases; nucleotides outside the gene matches: 6. Germline CDR1 reads DFQATT; CDR2 reads SNEGSKA (reference sequence). This CDR3 spans 12 amino acids. The rearrangement joins TRBV20-1 to TRBJ2-7, with 7 bases that match TRBD1. Sample: PBMCs, taken at follow-up. The source of this sequence is a female donor with early-stage non-small cell lung cancer. CDR3 residues: CSARDSPYEQYF. In DNA form, the CDR3 reads TGCAGTGCGAGGGACAGTCCGTACGAGCAGTACTTC.